Below, one T cell receptor beta chain is given with its context. The sample belongs to a study of quantifying T cell responses using KT2 cells. About the study: RNA was reverse transcribed with TCR alpha and beta constant-region primers. The second PCR ran as a qPCR until a predetermined fluorescence threshold was reached.

Unfractionated PBMC were spiked with known numbers of KT2 clone cells. Different KT2-to-PBMC ratios were created with a constant PBMC count. Per the germline V gene, CDR1 is SNHLY and CDR2 is FYNNEI. The CDR3 runs to 16 residues. The J segment lost 0 bases and the V segment lost 8 bases, leaving 9 bases of the junction unmatched. Each cDNA got a UMI-containing oligo ligated at its 3' end. An equimolar mix of RC1.1 and RC1.2 primed the beta chain across TRBC1 and TRBC2. From the second PCR onward, TCR alpha and beta chains were processed separately. TCRdb processed the UMI-ligation and nested PCR reads anew with MiXCR; each CDR3 protein has one entry. The table records tens of thousands of distinct CDR3 sequences, more than 7% of them present only once.

The origin of this receptor is a human donor. Sequenced: PBMCs spiked with cells of the T cell clone KT2. The rearrangement joins TRBV2 to TRBJ1-5, with 8 bases aligning to TRBD1. The CDR3: CASGRDRPYSNQPQHF. Written as DNA, the CDR3 is TGTGCCAGCGGACGGGACAGGCCCTATAGCAATCAGCCCCAGCATTTT.